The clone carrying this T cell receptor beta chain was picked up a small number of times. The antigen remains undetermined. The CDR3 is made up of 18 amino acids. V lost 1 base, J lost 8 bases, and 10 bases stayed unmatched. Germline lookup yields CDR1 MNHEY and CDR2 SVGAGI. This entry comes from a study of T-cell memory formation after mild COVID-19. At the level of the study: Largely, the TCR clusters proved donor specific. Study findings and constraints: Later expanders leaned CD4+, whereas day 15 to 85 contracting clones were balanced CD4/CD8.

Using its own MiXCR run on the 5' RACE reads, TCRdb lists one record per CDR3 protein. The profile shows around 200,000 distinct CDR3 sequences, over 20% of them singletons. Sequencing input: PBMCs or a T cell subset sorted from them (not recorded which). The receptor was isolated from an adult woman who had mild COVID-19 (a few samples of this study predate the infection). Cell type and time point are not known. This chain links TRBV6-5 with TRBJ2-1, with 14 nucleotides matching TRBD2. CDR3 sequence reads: CASSYLGLAGELVHEQFF. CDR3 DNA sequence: TGTGCCAGCAGTTACTTGGGACTAGCGGGAGAGTTAGTCCATGAGCAGTTCTTC.